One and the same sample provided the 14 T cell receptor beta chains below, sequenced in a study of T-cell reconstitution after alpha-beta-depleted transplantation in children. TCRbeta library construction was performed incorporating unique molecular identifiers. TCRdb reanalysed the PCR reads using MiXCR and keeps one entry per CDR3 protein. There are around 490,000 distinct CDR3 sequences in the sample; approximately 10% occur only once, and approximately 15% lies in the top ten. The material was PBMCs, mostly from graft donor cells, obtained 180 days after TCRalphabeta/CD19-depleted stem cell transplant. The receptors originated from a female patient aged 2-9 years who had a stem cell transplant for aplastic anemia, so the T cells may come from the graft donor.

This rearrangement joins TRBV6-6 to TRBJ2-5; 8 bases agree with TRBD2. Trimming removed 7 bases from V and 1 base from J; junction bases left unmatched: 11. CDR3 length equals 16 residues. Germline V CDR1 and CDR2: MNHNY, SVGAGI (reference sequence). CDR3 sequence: CASNSGKRGTQETQYF. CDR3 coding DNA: TGTGCCAGCAACTCAGGGAAGCGGGGGACCCAAGAGACCCAGTACTTC.

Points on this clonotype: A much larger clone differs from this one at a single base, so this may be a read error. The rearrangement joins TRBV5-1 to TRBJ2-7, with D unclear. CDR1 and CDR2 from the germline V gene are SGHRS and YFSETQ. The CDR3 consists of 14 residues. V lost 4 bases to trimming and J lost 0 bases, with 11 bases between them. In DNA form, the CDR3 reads TGCGCCAGCAGCCCCAGGACCACCTCCTACGAGCAGTACTTC. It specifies CASSPRTTSYEQYF.

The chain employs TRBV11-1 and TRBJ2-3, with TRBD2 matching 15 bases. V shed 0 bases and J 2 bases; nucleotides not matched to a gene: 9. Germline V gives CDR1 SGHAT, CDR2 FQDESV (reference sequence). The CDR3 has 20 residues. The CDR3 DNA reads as TGTGCCAGCAGCTTAGCGAGGACTAGCGGGAGGGGGAGCTCCACAGATACGCAGTATTTT. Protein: CASSLARTSGRGSSTDTQYF.

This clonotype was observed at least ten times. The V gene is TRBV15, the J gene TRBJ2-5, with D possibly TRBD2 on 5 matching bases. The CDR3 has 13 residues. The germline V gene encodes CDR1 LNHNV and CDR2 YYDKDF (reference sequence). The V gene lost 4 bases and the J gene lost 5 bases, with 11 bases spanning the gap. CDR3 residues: CATSKGSRETQYF. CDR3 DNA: TGTGCCACCAGCAAAGGGAGTAGGGAGACCCAGTACTTC.

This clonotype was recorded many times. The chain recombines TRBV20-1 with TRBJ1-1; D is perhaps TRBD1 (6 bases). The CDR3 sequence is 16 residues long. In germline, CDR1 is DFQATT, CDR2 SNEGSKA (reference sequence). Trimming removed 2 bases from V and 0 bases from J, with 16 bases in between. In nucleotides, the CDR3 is TGCAGTGCTAGATTGGACAGTGGGGCGCTGAACACTGAAGCTTTCTTT. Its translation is CSARLDSGALNTEAFF.

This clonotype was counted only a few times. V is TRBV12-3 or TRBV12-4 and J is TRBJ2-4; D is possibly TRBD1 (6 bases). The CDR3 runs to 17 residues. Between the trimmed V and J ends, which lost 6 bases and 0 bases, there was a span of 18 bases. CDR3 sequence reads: CASRMTTGNLAKNIQYF. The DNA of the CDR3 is TGTGCCAGCAGGATGACAACAGGGAACTTAGCCAAAAACATTCAGTACTTC.

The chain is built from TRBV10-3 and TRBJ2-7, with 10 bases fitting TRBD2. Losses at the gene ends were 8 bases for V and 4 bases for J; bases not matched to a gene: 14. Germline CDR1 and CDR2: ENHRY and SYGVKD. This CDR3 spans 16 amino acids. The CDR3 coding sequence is TGTGCCATCCCGGGAATAGCTAGCGGGAGAGGGTACGAGCAGTACGTC. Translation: CAIPGIASGRGYEQYV.

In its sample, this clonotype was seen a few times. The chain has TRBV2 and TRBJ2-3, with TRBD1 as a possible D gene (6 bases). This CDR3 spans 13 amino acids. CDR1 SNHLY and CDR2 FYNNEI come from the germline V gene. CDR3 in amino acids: CVLEGVSTDTQYF. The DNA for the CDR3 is TGTGTCCTTGAGGGGGTTAGCACAGATACGCAGTATTTT. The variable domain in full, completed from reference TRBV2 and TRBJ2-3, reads EPEVTQTPSHQVTQMGQEVILRCVPISNHLYFYWYRQILGQKVEFLVSFYNNEISEKSEIFDDQFSVERPDGSNFTLKIRSTKLEDSAMYFCVLEGVSTDTQYFGPGTRLTVL.

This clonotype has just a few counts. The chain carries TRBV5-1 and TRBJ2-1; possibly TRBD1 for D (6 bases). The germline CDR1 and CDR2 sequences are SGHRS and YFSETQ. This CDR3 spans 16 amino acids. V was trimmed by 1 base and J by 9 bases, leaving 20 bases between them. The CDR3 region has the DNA TGCGCCAGCAGCTTGCCAGGGAACAGGGCAAGGGCTGAGCAGTTCTTC. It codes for CASSLPGNRARAEQFF.

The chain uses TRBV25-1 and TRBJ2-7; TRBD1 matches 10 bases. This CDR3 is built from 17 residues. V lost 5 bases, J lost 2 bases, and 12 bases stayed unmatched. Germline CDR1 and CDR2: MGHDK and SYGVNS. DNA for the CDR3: TGTGCCAGCAGTACCCCTCCGGGACAGGGGACTCCCTACGAGCAGTACTTC. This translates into CASSTPPGQGTPYEQYF.

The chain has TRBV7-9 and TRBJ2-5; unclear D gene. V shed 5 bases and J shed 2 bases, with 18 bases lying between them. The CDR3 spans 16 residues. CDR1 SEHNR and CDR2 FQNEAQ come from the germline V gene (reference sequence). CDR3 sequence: CASSPRQRRDQETQYF. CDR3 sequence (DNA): TGTGCCAGCAGCCCCCGTCAGAGAAGGGATCAAGAGACCCAGTACTTC.

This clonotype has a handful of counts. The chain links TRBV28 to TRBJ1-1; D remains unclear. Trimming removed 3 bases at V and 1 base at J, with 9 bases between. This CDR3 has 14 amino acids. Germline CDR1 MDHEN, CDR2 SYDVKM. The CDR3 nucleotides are TGTGCCAGCAGTTTGCAGCCGGCGAACACTGAAGCTTTCTTT. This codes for CASSLQPANTEAFF.

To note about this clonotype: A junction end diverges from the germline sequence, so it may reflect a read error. The CDR3 DNA reads TGTGCCAGCGGCCAGGGACCTAACTATGGCTACACCTTC. It specifies CASGQGPNYGYTF. V and J are TRBV3-1 and TRBJ1-2, with D perhaps matching TRBD1 (5 bases). Germline assignment: CDR1 LGHDT and CDR2 YNNKEL (reference sequence). The CDR3 sequence is 13 residues long.

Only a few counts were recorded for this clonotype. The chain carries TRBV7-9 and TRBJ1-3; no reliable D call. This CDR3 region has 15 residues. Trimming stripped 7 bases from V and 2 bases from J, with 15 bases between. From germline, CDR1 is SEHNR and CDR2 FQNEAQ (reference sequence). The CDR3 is CASTPDNLPGNTIYF. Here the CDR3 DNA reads TGTGCCAGCACCCCAGATAATCTACCTGGAAACACCATATATTTT. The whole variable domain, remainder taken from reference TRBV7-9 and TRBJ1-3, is DTGVSQNPRHKITKRGQNVTFRCDPISEHNRLYWYRQTLGQGPEFLTYFQNEAQLEKSRLLSDRFSAERPKGSFSTLEIQRTEQGDSAMYLCASTPDNLPGNTIYFGEGSWLTVV.